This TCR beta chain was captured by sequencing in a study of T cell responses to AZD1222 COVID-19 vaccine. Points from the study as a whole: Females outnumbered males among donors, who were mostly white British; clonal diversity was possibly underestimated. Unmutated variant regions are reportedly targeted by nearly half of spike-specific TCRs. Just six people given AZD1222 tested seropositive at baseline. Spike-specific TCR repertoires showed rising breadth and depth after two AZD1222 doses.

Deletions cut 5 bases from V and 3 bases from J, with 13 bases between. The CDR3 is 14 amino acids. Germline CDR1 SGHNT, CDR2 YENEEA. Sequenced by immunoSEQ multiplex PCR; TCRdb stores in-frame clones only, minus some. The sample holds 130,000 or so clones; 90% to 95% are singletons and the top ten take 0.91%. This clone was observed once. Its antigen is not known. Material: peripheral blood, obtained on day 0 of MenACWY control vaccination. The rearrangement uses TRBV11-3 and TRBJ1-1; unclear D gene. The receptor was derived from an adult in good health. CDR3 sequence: CASSLRRADTEAFF. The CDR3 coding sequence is TGTGCCAGCAGCCTCCGGCGGGCCGACACTGAAGCTTTCTTT.